These T cell receptor beta chains were read from a single sample in a study of shared clonotypes between healthy human individuals. Only in-frame clones appear in the TCRdb table, and some are missing; sequencing was by immunoSEQ multiplex PCR. The sample yields about 600,000 clones, 95% to 98% seen once. Sequenced material: naive CD4+ T cells sorted from blood. The origin of the receptors is a woman aged 25-40 years in good health. Each CDR3 is given with its conserved first and last residue. The D gene is left open where the match is weak. Rows give clone size only sometimes, using once, few, many, or a class for an expanded clone.

>TRBD1|TRBJ2-7|TRBV13|-
CASSLQGALIGSYEQYF
TGTGCCAGCAGCTTACAGGGGGCTCTGATCGGTAGCTACGAGCAGTACTTC
>-|TRBJ1-2|TRBV19|-
CASNEGRKNYGYTF
TGTGCCAGTAACGAAGGACGGAAGAACTATGGCTACACCTTC
>-|TRBJ2-7|TRBV5-1|-
CASSSGQVAYEQYF
TGCGCCAGCAGCTCCGGACAAGTAGCCTACGAGCAGTACTTC
>-|TRBJ2-7|TRBV2|-
CASSPRGNYEQYF
TGTGCCAGCAGTCCAAGGGGTAACTACGAGCAGTACTTC
>-|TRBJ1-1|TRBV6-6|-
CASVGARTSNTEAFF
TGTGCCAGCGTCGGAGCCCGAACAAGCAACACTGAAGCTTTCTTT
>-|TRBJ1-1|TRBV10-1|-
CASRWGKDTEAFF
TGCGCCAGCAGGTGGGGGAAGGACACTGAAGCTTTCTTT
>-|TRBJ1-4|TRBV28|-
CASSSLGYEKLFF
TGTGCCAGCAGTTCGTTAGGGTATGAAAAACTGTTTTTT
>-|TRBJ1-1|TRBV28|-
CASRPKGDSRTMNTEAFF
TGTGCCAGCAGACCGAAAGGGGACTCACGGACAATGAACACTGAAGCTTTCTTT
>-|TRBJ2-7|TRBV6-6|-
CASSFIDRLSYEQYF
TGTGCCAGCAGTTTCATAGACAGGCTCTCCTACGAGCAGTACTTC
>-|TRBJ1-4|TRBV2|-
CASAYLGVGLFF
TGTGCCAGCGCCTATCTCGGGGTCGGACTGTTTTTT
>-|TRBJ2-5|TRBV11-3|once
CASSLAGSQETQYF
TGTGCCAGCAGCTTAGCGGGGAGTCAAGAGACCCAGTACTTC
>-|TRBJ2-3|TRBV2|-
CASSESLGTQYF
TGTGCCAGCAGTGAATCCCTAGGCACGCAGTATTTT
>TRBD1|TRBJ1-1|TRBV7-9|-
CASSFSRQGLAGAFF
TGTGCCAGCAGCTTCAGCCGACAGGGGCTGGCGGGGGCTTTCTTT
>-|TRBJ1-3|TRBV19|-
CASSASLPGSRNTIYF
TGTGCCAGTAGTGCCTCCCTACCGGGGAGCCGAAACACCATATATTTT
>TRBD2|TRBJ2-1|TRBV27|-
CASIPSGRRNEQFF
TGTGCCAGCATTCCTAGCGGGAGAAGGAATGAGCAGTTCTTC
>-|TRBJ1-2|TRBV5-1|-
CASSLVGRGYTF
TGCGCCAGCAGCTTGGTGGGCAGAGGCTACACCTTC
>-|TRBJ2-1|TRBV6-5|-
CASSTAPPNEQFF
TGTGCCAGCTCCACGGCCCCTCCGAATGAGCAGTTCTTC